The 25 T cell receptor beta chains given below trace back to one sample, sequenced in a study of T cells in Graves' hyperthyroidism and ophthalmopathy. The source material, RNA transcripts, was used to amplify TCR beta CDR3 regions. Researchers ran a first-round RT-PCR on the TCR CDR3 using the HTBI primer set. TCRdb fed the multiplex PCR reads into MiXCR, producing one record per CDR3 protein. Of hundreds of thousands of distinct CDR3 sequences detected, 11% to 15% appear once; the ten largest clones hold more than 8.5%. The source material was blood. The origin of the receptors is a woman younger than 30 with Graves' hyperthyroidism.

This clonotype was detected ten times or more. CDR3 loop: CASSSRPTGMMGTEAFF. CDR3 sequence (DNA): TGTGCCAGCAGCTCGCGACCGACAGGGATGATGGGCACTGAAGCTTTCTTT. The chain recombines TRBV11-2 with TRBJ1-1, with TRBD1 matching over 7 bases. The CDR3 spans 17 residues. The ends lost 4 bases at V and 4 bases at J; junction bases unmatched: 15. Per the germline V gene, CDR1 is SGHAT and CDR2 is FQNNGV.

The rearrangement links TRBV15 to TRBJ2-7; D unclear. Germline CDR1 and CDR2: LNHNV and YYDKDF (reference sequence). CDR3 length: 13 residues. V lost 6 bases and J lost 0, with 9 bases in between. CDR3 loop: CATRPDISYEQYF. CDR3 DNA: TGTGCCACCAGACCAGATATCTCCTACGAGCAGTACTTC.

The table lists this clonotype with many counts. This chain joins TRBV20-1 and TRBJ2-1; 7 bases line up with TRBD2. Per germline, CDR1 DFQATT and CDR2 SNEGSKA (reference sequence). V lost 3 bases to trimming and J lost 5 bases; unmatched junction nucleotides: 13. The CDR3 has 16 residues. CDR3 sequence reads: CSASKSAGASDNEQFF. The DNA of the CDR3 is TGCAGTGCTAGTAAGTCCGCGGGAGCTTCAGACAATGAGCAGTTCTTC.

The rearrangement joins TRBV4-1 to TRBJ2-5, with D maybe TRBD2 (6 bases). Germline loops: CDR1 MGHRA, CDR2 YSYEKL. This CDR3 is built from 16 residues. V was pared by 0 bases and J by 4 bases, with 15 bases between. This CDR3 is CASSQDAAGILETQYF. The DNA of the CDR3 is TGCGCCAGCAGCCAAGATGCCGCGGGAATATTAGAGACCCAGTACTTC.

This clonotype was found a few times. The rearrangement links TRBV10-3 to TRBJ2-5; tentative D call: TRBD2 (6 bases). The CDR3 totals 15 residues. From germline, CDR1 is ENHRY and CDR2 SYGVKD. With 8 bases removed from V and 2 bases from J, the gap between germline ends came to 18 bases. For the CDR3, the DNA is TGTGCCATCGCTGGAGCGGGTGGGGTTCAAGAGACCCAGTACTTC. This gives the protein CAIAGAGGVQETQYF.

This clonotype showed up just a few times. This rearrangement joins TRBV7-9 to TRBJ2-7; possible D gene TRBD2, 7 bases. The CDR3 totals 14 residues. Germline V gene sequence: CDR1 SEHNR, CDR2 FQNEAQ (reference sequence). V lost 5 bases and J lost 1, with 12 bases in between. This chain's CDR3 is CASSQKGGSYEQYF. For the CDR3, the DNA is TGTGCCAGCAGCCAGAAGGGGGGGTCCTACGAGCAGTACTTC.

This clonotype was recorded a few times. The V gene is TRBV5-5, the J gene TRBJ2-2; no reliable D call. Germline V gene lookup returns CDR1 SGHKS and CDR2 YYEKEE (reference sequence). Trimming removed 2 bases from V and 6 bases from J, with 11 bases in between. This CDR3 spans 14 amino acids. The CDR3 bases are TGTGCCAGCAGCTTACCTTTACGGGCCGGGGAGCTGTTTTTT. The encoded protein is CASSLPLRAGELFF. The whole variable domain, remainder taken from reference TRBV5-5 and TRBJ2-2, is DAGVTQSPTHLIKTRGQQVTLRCSPISGHKSVSWYQQVLGQGPQFIFQYYEKEERGRGNFPDRFSARQFPNYSSELNVNALLLGDSALYLCASSLPLRAGELFFGEGSRLTVL.

The chain uses TRBV2 and TRBJ1-1; TRBD1 agrees at 9 bases. Germline V lookup: CDR1 SNHLY, CDR2 FYNNEI. The CDR3 is 13 residues long. V was pared by 8 bases and J by 4 bases, with 5 bases of the junction left unmatched. CDR3 coding DNA: TGTGCCAGCCATGGACAGGGGTCCACTGAAGCTTTCTTT. Protein sequence: CASHGQGSTEAFF.

Of note for this clonotype: This may come from a read error, since a much larger clone is one base off. The chain couples TRBV7-2 to TRBJ2-7; 12 positions match TRBD1. This CDR3 comprises 15 residues. Germline V gene lookup returns CDR1 SGHTA and CDR2 FQGNSA. V shed 1 base and J 5 bases; nucleotides not matched to a gene: 3. The CDR3 sequence is CASSLVGTGGDEQYF. The CDR3 DNA follows: TGTGCCAGCAGCTTAGTGGGGACAGGGGGCGACGAGCAGTACTTC.

This clonotype has just a few counts. No conserved phenylalanine or tryptophan is present at the end of the CDR3, so a read error is the likely explanation. The rearrangement joins TRBV28 to TRBJ1-1, with a tentative D call TRBD1 (5 bases). The CDR3 is 13 residues long. From germline, CDR1 is MDHEN and CDR2 SYDVKM. The V and J ends lost 6 bases and 1 base respectively, with 9 bases between them. The CDR3: CASRSRGNTEAFL. The CDR3 coding sequence is TGTGCCAGCAGGTCAAGGGGGAACACTGAAGCTTTCCTT.

This clonotype occurred a few times. V usage is TRBV28 and J usage is TRBJ1-4; TRBD1 is a possible D gene (5 bases). V was clipped by 3 bases and J by 11 bases, with 7 bases between them. CDR1 and CDR2 (germline): MDHEN, SYDVKM. This CDR3 comprises 11 residues. CDR3 sequence reads: CASSFGGKLFF. In nucleotides, the CDR3 is TGTGCCAGCAGTTTCGGGGGGAAACTGTTTTTT.

The chain recombines TRBV19 with TRBJ2-1; 11 bases map to TRBD2. With V trimmed by 0 bases and J by 6 bases, 7 bases remained unmatched. The germline V gene has CDR1 LNHDA and CDR2 SQIVND (reference sequence). The CDR3 is made up of 17 amino acids. CDR3 coding DNA: TGTGCCAGTAGTATAGATCCCTGGACTAGCGGGCCCAATGAGCAGTTCTTC. It is translated as CASSIDPWTSGPNEQFF.

This clonotype was counted many times. The gene calls are TRBV30 and TRBJ1-1; D gene uncertain. Germline CDR1 reads GTSNPN; CDR2 reads SVGIG (reference sequence). The CDR3 is 12 residues long. Deletions cut 1 base from V and 2 bases from J, with 5 bases between. The CDR3 DNA is TGTGCCTGGAGTGACAGAAACACTGAAGCTTTCTTT. Translated, it gives CAWSDRNTEAFF.

The chain carries TRBV13 and TRBJ1-1, with TRBD1 matching 8 bases. V trimming: 5 bases; J trimming: 0 bases; junction bases outside the gene matches: 8. The CDR3 has 16 amino acids. The germline CDR1 and CDR2 sequences are PRHDT and FYEKMQ (reference sequence). Here the CDR3 DNA reads TGTGCCAGCAGCCCCTCCGGGACAGGCATGAACACTGAAGCTTTCTTT. Encoded protein: CASSPSGTGMNTEAFF.

In its sample, this clonotype was seen many times. This chain joins TRBV7-9 and TRBJ2-1; 7 nucleotides match TRBD2. CDR3 length equals 14 residues. Germline values: CDR1 SEHNR, CDR2 FQNEAQ (reference sequence). Trimming took 1 base from V and 7 from J; bases not matched to a gene: 4. This CDR3 reads CASSLDTSANEQFF. Written as DNA, the CDR3 is TGTGCCAGCAGCTTAGATACTAGCGCTAATGAGCAGTTCTTC.

The V call is TRBV20-1, the J call TRBJ2-5, with 8 bases matching TRBD2. The germline gives CDR1 DFQATT, CDR2 SNEGSKA (reference sequence). V trimming: 5 bases; J trimming: 6 bases; junction bases outside the gene matches: 11. The CDR3 runs 14 residues. CDR3: CSAGLQREMKTQYF. The CDR3 coding sequence is TGCAGTGCTGGACTCCAGCGGGAGATGAAGACCCAGTACTTC.

V usage is TRBV28 and J usage is TRBJ2-1, with a weak D call TRBD2 (6 bases). The CDR3 covers 16 residues. CDR1 and CDR2 from the germline V gene are MDHEN and SYDVKM. The V end was cut by 2 bases, the J end by 8 bases, with 19 bases between. This CDR3 is CASSLRRDDGGDEQFF. The CDR3 nucleotides read TGTGCCAGCAGTTTACGGAGGGATGATGGTGGAGATGAGCAGTTCTTC.

This clonotype showed up just a few times. The CDR3 loop is CASSLRSWHEQYF. The DNA for the CDR3 is TGTGCCAGCAGTTTACGGTCCTGGCACGAGCAGTACTTC. The chain couples TRBV27 to TRBJ2-7; D unresolved. The CDR3 is 13 residues long. V lost 2 bases, J lost 5 bases, and 10 bases lay in between. Germline V gives CDR1 MNHEY, CDR2 SMNVEV (reference sequence).

J is TRBJ1-5 and V is TRBV20-1, with 7 nucleotides matching TRBD1. V lost 3 bases to trimming and J lost 2 bases; unmatched junction nucleotides: 16. Germline CDR1 and CDR2: DFQATT and SNEGSKA (reference sequence). This CDR3 has 18 amino acids. CDR3 in DNA: TGCAGTGCTAGGGGGTTCCACAGGGGAAGGGGGGGCAATCAGCCCCAGCATTTT. It codes for CSARGFHRGRGGNQPQHF.

Concerning this clonotype: A read error may explain this, as a much larger clone is one base away. CDR3 region: CASGLVGAGGTDTQYF. CDR3 DNA sequence: TGTGCCAGCGGCTTAGTTGGGGCGGGGGGGACAGATACGCAGTATTTT. The rearrangement links TRBV7-8 to TRBJ2-3, with 9 bases fitting TRBD2. The CDR3 loop spans 16 amino acids. CDR1 SGHVS and CDR2 FQNEAQ come from the germline V gene.

The sample holds many counts of this clonotype. This chain links TRBV2 with TRBJ2-5; TRBD2 aligns across 9 bases. Germline trimming cut 7 bases from V and 1 base from J; bases unmatched to any gene: 7. CDR1 and CDR2 from the germline V gene are SNHLY and FYNNEI. This CDR3 has 15 amino acids. DNA of the CDR3: TGTGCCAGCAACAAGGAGGGACTAGCCCAAGAGACCCAGTACTTC. Its translation: CASNKEGLAQETQYF.

CDR3 sequence reads: CASSWDTSSYNEQFF. CDR3 DNA: TGTGCCAGCAGCTGGGACACGAGCTCCTACAATGAGCAGTTCTTC. The V and J genes are TRBV5-4 and TRBJ2-1, with D perhaps TRBD1 (6 bases). There are 15 residues in the CDR3. Germline V gene lookup returns CDR1 SGHNT and CDR2 YYREEE (reference sequence). Trimming took 3 bases from V and 0 from J, leaving 10 bases between them.

V usage is TRBV19 and J usage is TRBJ1-2; a possible D gene is TRBD1 (6 bases). Germline CDR1 and CDR2: LNHDA and SQIVND (reference sequence). Trimming stripped 4 bases from V and 4 bases from J, with 13 bases between. CDR3 length: 14 amino acids. The DNA of the CDR3 is TGTGCCAGTAGTAGAACAGGGCCCTCCTATGGCTACACCTTC. This encodes CASSRTGPSYGYTF.

The sample holds many counts of this clonotype. V usage is TRBV7-2 and J usage is TRBJ2-7; D might be TRBD2 (6 bases). This CDR3 is built from 15 residues. V was shortened by 3 bases and J by 5 bases, with 17 bases between the two germline ends. CDR1 is SGHTA, CDR2 FQGNSA, per germline. The CDR3 loop is CASSFAGTGFNEQYF. The CDR3 nucleotides are TGTGCCAGCAGCTTCGCCGGGACTGGCTTTAACGAGCAGTACTTC.

This clonotype showed up many times. V is TRBV7-8 and J is TRBJ2-2, with a weak D call TRBD2 (5 bases). V was trimmed by 4 bases and J by 7 bases, leaving 22 bases between them. CDR3 length equals 17 residues. From germline, CDR1 is SGHVS and CDR2 FQNEAQ. In DNA form, the CDR3 reads TGTGCCAGCAGCTCCCTTCGCCGCGGACCAGCGGTCGGGGAGCTGTTTTTT. Its translation is CASSSLRRGPAVGELFF.